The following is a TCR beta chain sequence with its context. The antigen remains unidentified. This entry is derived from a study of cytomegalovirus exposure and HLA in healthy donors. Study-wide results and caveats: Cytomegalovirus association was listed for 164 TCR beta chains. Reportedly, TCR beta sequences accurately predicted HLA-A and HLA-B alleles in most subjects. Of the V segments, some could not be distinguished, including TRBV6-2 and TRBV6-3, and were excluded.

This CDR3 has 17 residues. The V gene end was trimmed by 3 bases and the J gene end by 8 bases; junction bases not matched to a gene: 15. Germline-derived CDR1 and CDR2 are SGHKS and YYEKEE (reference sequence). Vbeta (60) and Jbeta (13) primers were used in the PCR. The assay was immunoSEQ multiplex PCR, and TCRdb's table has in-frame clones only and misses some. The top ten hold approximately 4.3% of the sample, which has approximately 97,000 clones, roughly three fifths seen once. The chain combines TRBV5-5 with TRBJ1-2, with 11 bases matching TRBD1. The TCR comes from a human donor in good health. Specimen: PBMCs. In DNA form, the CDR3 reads TGTGCCAGCAGCTCGCACCGGACAGGGGGCGCTTTCAACGGCTACACCTTC. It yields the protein CASSSHRTGGAFNGYTF.